The subject of this entry is one T cell receptor beta chain. This sample is part of a study of preoperative IRX-2 immunotherapy in early breast cancer. Repertoires were generated with immunoSEQ multiplex PCR, while TCRdb's copy carries only in-frame clones and drops some. The sample yields 35,000 to 45,000 clones, 65% to 90% seen once. Sample treatment: preoperative locoregional IRX-2 cytokine immunotherapy. Samples came from a phase Ib trial of preoperative locoregional IRX-2 cytokine immunotherapy. This clonotype originated in a human donor with breast cancer. The input for sequencing was lymph node tissue, taken after IRX-2 immunotherapy.

The chain's CDR3 is CASSYKGDTEAFF. The CDR3 nucleotides read TGTGCCAGCAGTTACAAGGGGGACACTGAAGCTTTCTTT. V usage is TRBV6-8 and J usage is TRBJ1-1; possibly TRBD1 for D (6 bases). Germline CDR1 MNHGY, CDR2 SAAAGT. Trimming cost V 2 bases and J 3 bases, with 7 bases left between them. This CDR3 contains 13 residues.